This TCR beta chain was observed in a study of response to subunit inactivated influenza vaccine. The CDR3 has 14 residues. The germline V gene encodes CDR1 MNHEY and CDR2 SVGEGT. The germline V and J ends were trimmed by 5 bases and 8 bases, with 18 bases remaining between them. Regarding the study as a whole: The authors put forward the suggestion that each seasonal influenza vaccination may bring in only a limited number of new T cells.

Points on this clonotype: The antigen remains undetermined.

Using its own MiXCR run on the RT-PCR reads, TCRdb lists one record per CDR3 protein. The sample contains about 190,000 distinct CDR3 sequences, around 15% of which appear only once. The material sequenced was CD8+ T cells sorted from PBMCs, taken 4 to 6 days after vaccination. This chain uses TRBV6-2 or TRBV6-3 with TRBJ1-2; D gene unclear. The source is a man aged 50 to 59 who received an inactivated influenza vaccine. The CDR3 DNA sequence: TGTGCCAGCAGTCAAGAGTTAAGGTCAGAAGGCTACACCTTC. It encodes CASSQELRSEGYTF.